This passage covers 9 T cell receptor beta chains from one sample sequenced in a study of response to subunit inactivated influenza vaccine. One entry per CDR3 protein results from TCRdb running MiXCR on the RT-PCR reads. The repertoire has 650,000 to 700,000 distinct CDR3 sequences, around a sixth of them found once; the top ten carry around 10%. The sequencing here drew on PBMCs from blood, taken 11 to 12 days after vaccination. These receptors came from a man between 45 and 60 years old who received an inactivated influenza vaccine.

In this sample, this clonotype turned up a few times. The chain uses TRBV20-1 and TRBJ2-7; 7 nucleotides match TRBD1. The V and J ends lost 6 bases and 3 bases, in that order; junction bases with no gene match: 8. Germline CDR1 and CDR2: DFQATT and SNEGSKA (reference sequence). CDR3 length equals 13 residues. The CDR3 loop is CSAPGTAYYEQYF. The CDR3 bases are TGCAGTGCGCCCGGGACAGCCTACTACGAGCAGTACTTC.

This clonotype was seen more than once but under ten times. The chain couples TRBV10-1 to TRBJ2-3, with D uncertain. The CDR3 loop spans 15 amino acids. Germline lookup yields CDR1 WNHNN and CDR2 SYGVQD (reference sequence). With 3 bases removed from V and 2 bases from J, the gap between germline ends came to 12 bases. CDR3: CASSDVVSITDTQYF. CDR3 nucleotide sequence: TGCGCCAGCAGTGATGTCGTCTCAATCACAGATACGCAGTATTTT.

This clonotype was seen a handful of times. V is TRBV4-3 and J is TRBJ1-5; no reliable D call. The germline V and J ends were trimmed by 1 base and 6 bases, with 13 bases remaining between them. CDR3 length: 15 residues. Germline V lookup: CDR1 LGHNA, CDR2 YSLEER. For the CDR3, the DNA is TGCGCCAGCAGCCAAGTCGCGTTTGGGTCTCAGCCCCAGCATTTT. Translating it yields CASSQVAFGSQPQHF.

CDR3 region: CASSLTGIFIEQYF. In nucleotides, the CDR3 is TGTGCCAGCAGCTTAACAGGGATTTTTATCGAGCAGTACTTC. The rearrangement uses TRBV7-9 and TRBJ2-7; D possibly corresponds to TRBD1 (6 bases). V gave up 2 bases and J gave up 6 bases, with 14 bases separating them. Germline CDR1 reads SEHNR; CDR2 reads FQNEAQ (reference sequence). CDR3 size: 14 residues.

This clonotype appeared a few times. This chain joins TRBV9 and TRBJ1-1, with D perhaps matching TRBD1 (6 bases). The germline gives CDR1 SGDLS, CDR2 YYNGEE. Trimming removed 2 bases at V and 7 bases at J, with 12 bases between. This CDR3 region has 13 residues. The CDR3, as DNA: TGTGCCAGCAGCGTGGGACACAGGGATGAAGCTTTCTTT. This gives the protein CASSVGHRDEAFF.

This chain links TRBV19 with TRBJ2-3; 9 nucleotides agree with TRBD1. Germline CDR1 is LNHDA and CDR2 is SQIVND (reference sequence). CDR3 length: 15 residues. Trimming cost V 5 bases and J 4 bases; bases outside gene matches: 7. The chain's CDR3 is CASSQDRGRADTQYF. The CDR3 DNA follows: TGTGCCAGTAGTCAGGACAGGGGTAGGGCAGATACGCAGTATTTT.

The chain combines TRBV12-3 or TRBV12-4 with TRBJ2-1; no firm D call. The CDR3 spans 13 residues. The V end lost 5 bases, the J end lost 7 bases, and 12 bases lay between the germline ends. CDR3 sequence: CASSLLPPNEQFF. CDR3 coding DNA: TGTGCCAGCAGTCTCCTACCACCGAATGAGCAGTTCTTC.

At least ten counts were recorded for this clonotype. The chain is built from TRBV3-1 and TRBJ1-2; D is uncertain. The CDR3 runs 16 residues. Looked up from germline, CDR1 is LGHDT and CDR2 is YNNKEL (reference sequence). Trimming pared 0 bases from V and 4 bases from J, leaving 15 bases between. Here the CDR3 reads CASSQDRRERSYGYTF. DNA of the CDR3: TGTGCCAGCAGCCAAGACCGACGGGAAAGGAGCTATGGCTACACCTTC.

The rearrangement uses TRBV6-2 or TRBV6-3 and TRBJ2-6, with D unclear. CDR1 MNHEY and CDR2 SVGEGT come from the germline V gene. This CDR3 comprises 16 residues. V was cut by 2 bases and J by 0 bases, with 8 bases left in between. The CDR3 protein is CASSYGRNSGANVLTF. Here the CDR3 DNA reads TGTGCCAGCAGTTACGGACGGAACTCTGGGGCCAACGTCCTGACTTTC.